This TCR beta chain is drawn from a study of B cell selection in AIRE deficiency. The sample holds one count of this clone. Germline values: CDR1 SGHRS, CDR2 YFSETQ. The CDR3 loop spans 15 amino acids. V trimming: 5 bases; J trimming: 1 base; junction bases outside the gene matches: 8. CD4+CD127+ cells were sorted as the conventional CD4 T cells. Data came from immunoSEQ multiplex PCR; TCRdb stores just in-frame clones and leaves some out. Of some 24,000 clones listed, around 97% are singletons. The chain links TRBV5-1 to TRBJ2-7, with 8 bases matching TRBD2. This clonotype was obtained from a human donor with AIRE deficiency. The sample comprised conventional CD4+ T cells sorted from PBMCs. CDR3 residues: CASRVVAGPSYEQYF. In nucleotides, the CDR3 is TGCGCCAGCAGGGTAGTAGCGGGGCCTTCCTACGAGCAGTACTTC.